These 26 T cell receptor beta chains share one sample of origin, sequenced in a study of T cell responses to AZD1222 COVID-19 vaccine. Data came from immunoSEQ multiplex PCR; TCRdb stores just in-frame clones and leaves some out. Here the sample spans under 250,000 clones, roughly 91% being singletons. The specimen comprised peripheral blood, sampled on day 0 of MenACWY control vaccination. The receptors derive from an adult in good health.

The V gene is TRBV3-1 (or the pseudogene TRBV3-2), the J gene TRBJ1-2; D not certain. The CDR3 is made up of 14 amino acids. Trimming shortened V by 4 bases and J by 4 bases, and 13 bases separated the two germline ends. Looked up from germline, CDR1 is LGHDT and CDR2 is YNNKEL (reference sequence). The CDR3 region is CASSPKSRFYGYTF. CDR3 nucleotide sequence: TGTGCCAGCAGCCCAAAGTCGCGGTTCTATGGCTACACCTTC.

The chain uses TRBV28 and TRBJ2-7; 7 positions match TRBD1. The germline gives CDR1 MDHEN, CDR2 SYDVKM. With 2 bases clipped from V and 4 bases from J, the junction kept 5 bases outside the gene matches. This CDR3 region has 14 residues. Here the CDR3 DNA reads TGTGCCAGCAGTTTACGACAGGGTGGGTACGAGCAGTACTTC. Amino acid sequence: CASSLRQGGYEQYF.

The CDR3 reads CASSYRDQETQYF. CDR3 DNA sequence: TGTGCCAGCAGTTACAGGGACCAAGAGACCCAGTACTTC. The genes are TRBV6-5 and TRBJ2-5, with D hard to call. CDR3 size: 13 residues. Germline CDR1 and CDR2: MNHEY and SVGAGI. V lost 2 bases, J lost 0 bases, and 4 bases lay in between.

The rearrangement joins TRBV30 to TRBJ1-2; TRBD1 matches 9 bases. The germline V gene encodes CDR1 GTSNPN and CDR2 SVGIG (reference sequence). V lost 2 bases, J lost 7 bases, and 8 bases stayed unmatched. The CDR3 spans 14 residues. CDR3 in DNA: TGTGCCTGGAGTAGGGGGGACAGGGTCGGTGGCTACACCTTC. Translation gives CAWSRGDRVGGYTF.

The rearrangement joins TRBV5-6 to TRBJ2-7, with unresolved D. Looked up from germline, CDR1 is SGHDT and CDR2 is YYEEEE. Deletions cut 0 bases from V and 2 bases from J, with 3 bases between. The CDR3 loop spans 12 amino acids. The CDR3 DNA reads TGTGCCAGCAGCTTGGCCACCTACGAGCAGTACTTC. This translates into CASSLATYEQYF.

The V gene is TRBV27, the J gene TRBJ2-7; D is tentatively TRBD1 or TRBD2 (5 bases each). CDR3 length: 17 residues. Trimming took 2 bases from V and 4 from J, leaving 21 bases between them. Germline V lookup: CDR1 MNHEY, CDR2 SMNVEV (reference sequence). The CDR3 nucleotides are TGTGCCAGCAGTTTAGCCGCTCCTCCGGGACGGAATTACGAGCAGTACTTC. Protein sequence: CASSLAAPPGRNYEQYF.

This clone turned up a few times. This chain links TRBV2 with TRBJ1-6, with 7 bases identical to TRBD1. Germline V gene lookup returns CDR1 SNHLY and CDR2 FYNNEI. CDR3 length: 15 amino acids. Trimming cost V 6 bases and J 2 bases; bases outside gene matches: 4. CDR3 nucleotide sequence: TGTGCCAGCAGATCCGGGACAGCCTATAATTCACCCCTCCACTTT. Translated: CASRSGTAYNSPLHF.

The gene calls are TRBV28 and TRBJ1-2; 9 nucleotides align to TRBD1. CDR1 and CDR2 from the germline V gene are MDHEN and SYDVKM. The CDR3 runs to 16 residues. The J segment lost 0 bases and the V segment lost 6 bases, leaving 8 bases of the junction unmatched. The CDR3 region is CASRTGGAESNYGYTF. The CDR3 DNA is TGTGCCAGCAGGACAGGGGGAGCGGAGTCTAACTATGGCTACACCTTC.

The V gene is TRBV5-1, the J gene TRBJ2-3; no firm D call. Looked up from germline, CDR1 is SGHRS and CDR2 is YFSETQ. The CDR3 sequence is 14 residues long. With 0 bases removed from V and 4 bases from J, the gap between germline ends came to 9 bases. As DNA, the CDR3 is TGCGCCAGCAGCTTGGCTCAGAGCGCAGATACGCAGTATTTT. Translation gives CASSLAQSADTQYF.

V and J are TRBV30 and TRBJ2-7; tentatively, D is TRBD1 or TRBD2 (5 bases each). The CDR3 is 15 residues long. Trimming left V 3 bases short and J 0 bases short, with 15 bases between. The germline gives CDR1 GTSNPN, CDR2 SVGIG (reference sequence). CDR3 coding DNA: TGTGCCTGGAGCTCTCCGAGGGGACCCTCCTACGAGCAGTACTTC. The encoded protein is CAWSSPRGPSYEQYF.

The CDR3 reads CASSPTRTDTQYF. The DNA for the CDR3 is TGTGCCAGCAGTCCAACTAGGACAGATACGCAGTATTTT. The chain carries TRBV7-3 and TRBJ2-3; possible D gene TRBD2, 5 bases. Germline V gene sequence: CDR1 SGHTA, CDR2 FQGTGA. Trimming cost V 6 bases and J 3 bases, with 10 bases left between them. CDR3 length: 13 amino acids. The full variable domain, rest sourced from reference TRBV7-3 and TRBJ2-3, is GAGVSQTPSNKVTEKGKYVELRCDPISGHTALYWYRQSLGQGPEFLIYFQGTGAADDSGLPNDRFFAVRPEGSVSTLKIQRTERGDSAVYLCASSPTRTDTQYFGPGTRLTVL.

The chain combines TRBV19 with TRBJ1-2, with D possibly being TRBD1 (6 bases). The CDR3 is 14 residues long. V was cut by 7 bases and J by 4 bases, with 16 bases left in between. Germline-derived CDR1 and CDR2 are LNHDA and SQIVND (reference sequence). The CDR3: CASKRGGQVYGYTF. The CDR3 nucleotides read TGTGCCAGTAAGAGAGGGGGACAAGTCTATGGCTACACCTTC.

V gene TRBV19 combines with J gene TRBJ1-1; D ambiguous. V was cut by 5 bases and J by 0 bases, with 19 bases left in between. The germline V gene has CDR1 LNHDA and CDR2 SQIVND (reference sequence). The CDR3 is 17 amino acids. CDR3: CASSATTSPSMNTEAFF. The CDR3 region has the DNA TGTGCCAGTAGTGCAACCACAAGCCCTAGTATGAACACTGAAGCTTTCTTT.

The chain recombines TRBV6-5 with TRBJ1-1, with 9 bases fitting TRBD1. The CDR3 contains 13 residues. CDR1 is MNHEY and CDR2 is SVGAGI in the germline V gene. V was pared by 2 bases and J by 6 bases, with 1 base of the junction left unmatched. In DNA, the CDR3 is TGTGCCAGCAGTTACCGACAGGGGGCTGAAGCTTTCTTT. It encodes CASSYRQGAEAFF.

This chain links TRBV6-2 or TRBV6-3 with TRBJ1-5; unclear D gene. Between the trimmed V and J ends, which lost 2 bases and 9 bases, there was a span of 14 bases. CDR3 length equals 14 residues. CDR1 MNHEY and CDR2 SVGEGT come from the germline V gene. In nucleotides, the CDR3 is TGTGCCAGCAGTTACGACGACCCGGGCGGGCCCCAGCATTTT. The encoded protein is CASSYDDPGGPQHF.

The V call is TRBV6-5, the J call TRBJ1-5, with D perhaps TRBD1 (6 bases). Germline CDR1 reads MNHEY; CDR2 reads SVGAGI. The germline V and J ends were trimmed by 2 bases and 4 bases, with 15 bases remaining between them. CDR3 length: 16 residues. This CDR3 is CASSYGGRGGNQPQHF. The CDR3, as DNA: TGTGCCAGCAGTTACGGGGGCAGGGGTGGTAATCAGCCCCAGCATTTT.

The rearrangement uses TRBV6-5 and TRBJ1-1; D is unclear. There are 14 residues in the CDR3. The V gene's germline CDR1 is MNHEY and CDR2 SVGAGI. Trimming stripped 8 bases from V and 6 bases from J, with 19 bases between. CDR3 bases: TGTGCCAGCGTCTCCGGGCCTCGTAGAGCTGAAGCTTTCTTT. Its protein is CASVSGPRRAEAFF.

CDR3 amino acids: CASSPRDRGRNEQFF. CDR3 in DNA: TGTGCCAGCTCACCGAGGGACAGGGGGCGGAATGAGCAGTTCTTC. The chain uses TRBV18 and TRBJ2-1; 12 bases are a match to TRBD1. The junction had 4 bases not matched to a gene; V was cut back by 3 bases and J by 7 bases. Germline assignment: CDR1 KGHSH and CDR2 LQKENI. The CDR3 loop spans 15 amino acids. The full variable domain, with the rest looked up from reference TRBV18 and TRBJ2-1, is NAGVMQNPRHLVRRRGQEARLRCSPMKGHSHVYWYRQLPEEGLKFMVYLQKENIIDESGMPKERFSAEFPKEGPSILRIQQVVRGDSAAYFCASSPRDRGRNEQFFGPGTRLTVL.

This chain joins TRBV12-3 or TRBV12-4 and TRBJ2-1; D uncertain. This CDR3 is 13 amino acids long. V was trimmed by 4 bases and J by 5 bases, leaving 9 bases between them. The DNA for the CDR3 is TGTGCCAGCAGTTCTCGGCAGAACAATGAGCAGTTCTTC. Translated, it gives CASSSRQNNEQFF.

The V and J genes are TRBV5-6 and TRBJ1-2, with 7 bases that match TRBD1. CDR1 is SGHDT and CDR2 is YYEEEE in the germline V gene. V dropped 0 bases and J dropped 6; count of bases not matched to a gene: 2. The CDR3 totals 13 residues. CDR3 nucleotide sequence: TGTGCCAGCAGCTTGGGGCAGGGGGATGGCTACACCTTC. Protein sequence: CASSLGQGDGYTF.

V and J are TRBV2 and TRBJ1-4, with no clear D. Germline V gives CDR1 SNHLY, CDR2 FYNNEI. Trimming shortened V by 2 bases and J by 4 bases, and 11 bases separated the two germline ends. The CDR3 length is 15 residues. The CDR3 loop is CASSEYRHINEKLFF. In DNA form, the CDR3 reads TGTGCCAGCAGTGAATACCGCCACATTAATGAAAAACTGTTTTTT. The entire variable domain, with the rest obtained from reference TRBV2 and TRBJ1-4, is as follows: EPEVTQTPSHQVTQMGQEVILRCVPISNHLYFYWYRQILGQKVEFLVSFYNNEISEKSEIFDDQFSVERPDGSNFTLKIRSTKLEDSAMYFCASSEYRHINEKLFFGSGTQLSVL.

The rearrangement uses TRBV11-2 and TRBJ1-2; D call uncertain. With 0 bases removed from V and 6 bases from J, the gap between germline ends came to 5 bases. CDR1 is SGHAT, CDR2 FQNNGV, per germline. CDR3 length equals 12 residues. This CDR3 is CASSLEGDGYTF. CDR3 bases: TGTGCCAGCAGCTTAGAAGGAGATGGCTACACCTTC.

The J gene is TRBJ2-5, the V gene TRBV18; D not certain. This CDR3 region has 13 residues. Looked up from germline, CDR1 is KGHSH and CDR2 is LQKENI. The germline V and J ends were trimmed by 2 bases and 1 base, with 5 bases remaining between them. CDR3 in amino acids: CASSPGIQETQYF. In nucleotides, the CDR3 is TGTGCCAGCTCACCAGGGATCCAAGAGACCCAGTACTTC.

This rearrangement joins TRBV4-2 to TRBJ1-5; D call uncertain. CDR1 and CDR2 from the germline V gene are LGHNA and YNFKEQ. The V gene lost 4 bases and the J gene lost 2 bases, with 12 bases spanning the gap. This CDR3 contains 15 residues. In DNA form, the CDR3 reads TGTGCCAGCAGCCCGGAGGGTAGCGGCAATCAGCCCCAGCATTTT. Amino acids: CASSPEGSGNQPQHF.

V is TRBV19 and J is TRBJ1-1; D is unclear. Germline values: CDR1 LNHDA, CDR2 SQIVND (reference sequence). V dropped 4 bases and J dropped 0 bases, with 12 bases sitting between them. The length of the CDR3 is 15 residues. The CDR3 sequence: CASSTGYGLNTEAFF. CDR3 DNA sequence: TGTGCCAGTAGTACGGGTTATGGTCTGAACACTGAAGCTTTCTTT.

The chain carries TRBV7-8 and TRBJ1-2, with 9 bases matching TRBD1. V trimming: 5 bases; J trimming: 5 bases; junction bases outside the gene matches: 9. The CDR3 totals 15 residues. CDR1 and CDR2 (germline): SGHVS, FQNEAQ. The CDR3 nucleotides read TGTGCCAGCAGCCCCCGGACAGGGGAGGAGTATGGCTACACCTTC. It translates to CASSPRTGEEYGYTF.